This T cell receptor (beta chain) was recovered during a study of cytomegalovirus exposure and HLA in healthy donors (TCRdb year 2017). About the investigation overall: An earlier analysis of approximately 640 of the donors reported about 250 Gb of sequence data and some 100 million unique TCR beta sequences from 150 million to 200 million T cells. An early release that covered fewer than 800 HLA-typed donors contained around 330 gigabases of sequencing data and around 80 million unique TCR sequences. The study profiled the T cell repertoires of 550 to 700 subjects by immunosequencing and related them to cytomegalovirus serostatus. Donor age, sex, ethnicity and CMV serostatus were compiled alongside the repertoire data. Across approximately 400 genotyped donors of the cohort, an average of 235,054 unique TCR beta nucleotide sequences per donor were sequenced, and roughly a sixth of those sequences were non-productive. A later analysis re-examined previously published TCR beta repertoires from roughly 650 donors and added high-resolution HLA genotyping to investigate patterns of TCR occurrence. All discovery cohort repertoires had been generated on a single sequencing platform. Because of strong linkage in the cohort, 5 or 6 DR-DQ haplotypes were treated as single units for association and clustering. Genome-wide SNP genotypes for about three fifths of the roughly 700 donors were used in a later genetic analysis, which treated that subset as a discovery cohort. High-throughput TCR immunosequencing, statistical association of individual TCRs with disease status, and machine learning were combined to predict cytomegalovirus infection status. HLA typing covered class I and class II loci at four-digit resolution. Besides the first cohort of 666 subjects, a separate validation cohort made up of 120 different subjects was used. An earlier analysis of 450 to 750 of the donors used high-throughput TCR beta sequencing to judge whether each TCR beta V gene segment behaved as functional or pseudogenic. Rather than drawing on any new phenotypic data, the later analysis identified candidate immune exposures from TCR beta sequences and the way those sequences occurred across donors. Among the roughly 390 genotyped donors, approximately 77% belonged to the genetic ancestry cluster associated with self-reported Caucasian donors. Typing coverage differed by locus: A, B, C, DRB1 and DQB1 were typed in roughly 620-630 donors, DQA1 in around 500, DPA1 in 606, and DPB1 in approximately 450. The study aimed to test whether cataloging public T cell receptors could reveal signatures of past pathogen exposure. Study-level results and caveats: Three of the identified cytomegalovirus-associated TCR beta chains were confirmed in vitro to be specific for cytomegalovirus antigens. The classifier was reported to diagnose cytomegalovirus status with high specificity and sensitivity in both the original and validation cohorts. HLA typing was unavailable for some donors at each locus, so association tests used only the typed subset. Specific HLA alleles were associated with 16,951 TCR beta sequences at a false discovery rate of 0.05 in a later analysis. In a later analysis, HLA-associated TCR beta chains showed more clonal expansion and lower generation probabilities than non-associated chains that were equally common. In a later analysis, most CMV-associated TCR beta chains were found to appear HLA-restricted, with HLA associations seemingly driven largely by CMV exposure. An association between a missense DCLRE1C variant and V-gene and J-gene trimming of TCR beta chains was found in a later genetic analysis and replicated in an independent cohort. Because counts were too low, more than 15 rarely observed V segments, including chromosome 9 orphons, were left out of the earlier analysis of some 600 of the donors. In a later analysis, several top co-occurrence clusters were reported to appear linked to parvovirus B19, influenza, CMV and Epstein-Barr virus. It was suggested by the authors that the approach could potentially be generalized to other disease states and immunological phenotypes. The only immune exposure information available for the cohort was CMV serostatus. In a later genetic analysis, fewer N-insertions in productive TCRs were reported among donors in an Asian-associated ancestry cluster than the roughly 700-donor mean. Only TCR beta chains were sequenced in this cohort, and the absence of alpha or paired-chain data limited detectable features. In a later analysis, TCR association rates were found to vary across HLA loci, with the most associated TCRs seen for DRB1 alleles and the fewest for HLA-C alleles. A cluster of highly shared sequence variants was judged likely to be a technical artifact of the sequencing pipeline. The 87-base-pair reads could not distinguish some IMGT-functional V segments, including TRBV6-2 and TRBV6-3, so those segments were excluded. Most TCR sequences were observed very rarely across donors, whereas some public TCRs were present in many individuals. Strong co-occurrence of HLA alleles, especially DR and DQ, made assigning TCR associations to individual alleles difficult. In an earlier analysis of some 500 of the donors, most TCR beta V segments appeared in productive rearrangements about 87% or about 30% of the time, broadly matching IMGT annotations. A further reported finding was that TCR beta sequences accurately predicted the HLA-A and HLA-B alleles for most subjects in the first cohort. Linkage disequilibrium might explain the correlated functional status among segregating V segments, but an unknown experimental factor could not be ruled out. A total of 150 to 200 TCR beta chains were listed by the study as associated with cytomegalovirus. Presence/absence analyses assumed roughly uniform sequencing depth across donors, an assumption that may not hold.

Libraries were built with the immunoSEQ multiplex PCR assay. For the multiplex PCR, a mixture combining 60 forward primers for TCR Vbeta segments and 13 reverse primers for TCR Jbeta segments was used. A multiplex PCR assay on genomic DNA amplified the CDR3 region of rearranged TCR beta genes. On the Illumina HiSeq System, the amplified TCR beta libraries were sequenced as 87-base-pair reads. Per the source publication's procedure: A later analysis tallied tens of millions of unique TCR beta chains across the 600 to 700 repertoires, and some 12 million of those chains were shared by two or more donors. Raw reads were error-corrected and collapsed into unique sequences by a nearest-neighbor algorithm in which closely related sequences were merged to remove PCR and sequencing errors. Alignment of CDR3 sequences to IMGT reference sequences was used to assign V, D and J gene segments. Each retained sequence needed at least a six-nucleotide match to both a V gene segment and a J gene segment. Rearrangements were called productive when the CDR3 lacked stop codons and stayed in frame with V and J; all others were non-productive. CDR3 was defined by IMGT convention, running from the second conserved V-encoded cysteine to the conserved J-encoded phenylalanine. Sequences without an unambiguous match to a single V gene segment were excluded from the earlier analysis of approximately 560 of the donors. An earlier analysis of a few hundred of the donors called V segments functional above 56.7% productive rearrangements and segregating when the between-donor standard deviation exceeded 5%. A statistical classification framework was developed to diagnose cytomegalovirus status using the catalog of TCR beta chain sequences. In a later analysis, TCR nucleotide sequences were compared against IMGT/GENE-DB human TR gene sequences so that V and J genes could be assigned. In a later analysis, CDR3 sequences and most-parsimonious VDJ recombination scenarios were assigned using the TCRdist pipeline. In a later analysis, each TCR beta chain was defined by its CDR3 amino acid sequence together with its V-gene family, and reads without a unique V-gene family were excluded. To address suspected cross-contamination and a sequencing artifact, a later analysis removed approximately 590 highly shared, low-generation-probability nucleotide sequences. A later analysis calculated a clonal expansion index for each public chain from normalized within-repertoire ranks of inferred template counts. Generation probabilities in a later analysis came from a VDJ recombination model fitted to out-of-frame rearrangements, and those results were checked against IGoR. A later analysis scored TCR-TCR, TCR-HLA and TCR-CMV co-occurrence with hypergeometric tests, applying a repertoire-size bias correction to TCR pairs. A later analysis estimated false discovery rates by permuting HLA or CMV assignments 20 times. In a later analysis, co-occurring TCRs were grouped using DBSCAN, and TCRdist sequence similarity was added for clustering within HLA-allele-positive subsets. For co-occurrence clustering, repertoires with fewer than 30,000 or more than 120,000 public chains were excluded, along with about five repertoires with anomalous nucleotide sharing. This is the immuneACCESS table as TCRdb keeps it, with only in-frame sequences that have V and J called. A part of the clones is gone; compared with another copy, unresolved V genes explain less than half, and the rest is unexplained. V and J calls and clone size follow that table, whereas D and trimming were derived from the DNA. The sample contains 200,000 to 250,000 clones, about 82% of them found a single time. About 3% of the sample rests with the top ten.

The cohort was made up of 500 to 800 healthy bone marrow donors. Cohort members were all nominally healthy when sampled, although unrecorded immune exposures were likely present. The donor was CMV seronegative and belonged to the group of under 400 seronegative cohort members. A peripheral blood sample was provided by each donor, and peripheral blood mononuclear cells were used for TCR beta sequencing. Genomic DNA was extracted from the blood cell samples with the Qiagen DNeasy Blood Extraction Kit. Comments on this clone: Its antigen target is currently unknown. No clone much larger than this one lies a single base away; base qualities are absent.

The junction shows trimming of 6 bases on V and 3 bases on J, plus 11 bases between the germline ends. CDR1 and CDR2 are drawn from the germline V gene (reference sequence): LNHDA, SQIVND. Including cysteine and phenylalanine, the CDR3 has 13 amino acids. The CDR3 DNA has 39 bases and is translated from base 1. This receptor was obtained from a young man in good health and CMV-seronegative. Sequenced input: PBMCs. The V gene is TRBV19 and the J gene is TRBJ1-2; TRBD1 could be the D gene, as 6 bases match. The CDR3 protein is CASRTGTDYGYTF. In nucleotide form, the sequence is TGTGCCAGTAGAACAGGGACGGACTATGGCTACACCTTC. Supplemented by the reference TRBV19 and TRBJ1-2 proteins around the CDR3, the complete variable domain is DGGITQSPKYLFRKEGQNVTLSCEQNLNHDAMYWYRQDPGQGLRLIYYSQIVNDFQKGDIAEGYSVSREKKESFPLTVTSAQKNPTAFYLCASRTGTDYGYTFGSGTRLTVV.